Ten or more counts support the clone carrying this T cell receptor beta chain. The entry originates in a study of blood T cells in healthy people across ages. Sample-barcoded 5' priming and a J-beta primer mix drove a second PCR of about 6 to 11 cycles. Each cDNA molecule, via a template-switch adaptor with 12 random nucleotides, was tagged. TCRdb analysed the 5' RACE reads with MiXCR anew, one entry per CDR3 protein. The table includes approximately 1,700,000 distinct CDR3 sequences, about 39% detected once. Germline loops: CDR1 KGHDR, CDR2 SFDVKD. V lost 4 bases, J lost 3 bases, and 4 bases stayed unmatched. The CDR3 is made up of 15 amino acids.

The TCR originated in a human donor in good health. The J gene is TRBJ1-1, the V gene TRBV24-1, with TRBD1 identical over 10 bases. Sequencing was carried out using blood. The CDR3 DNA reads TGTGCCACCAGTGACCCCGGACAGGGGGACACTGAAGCTTTCTTT. Translated, it gives CATSDPGQGDTEAFF.